This TCR beta chain was sequenced for a study of T cells after yellow fever vaccination. Overall study: The authors prepared low-cell-number fractions using SMART-Seq v4 Ultra Low Input.

This clonotype showed up many times. Trimming stripped 2 bases from V and 0 bases from J, with 17 bases between. The CDR3 totals 18 residues. CDR1 and CDR2 (germline): MNHNS, SASEGT. 5'RACE template switching generated TCR cDNA, adding a universal primer site and UMIs. TCRdb re-analysed the 5' RACE reads in MiXCR, keeping a single row per CDR3 protein. In the table there are about 340,000 distinct CDR3 sequences, roughly an eighth of which are singletons. The chain uses TRBV6-1 and TRBJ1-3; D unclear. Sequences were derived from CD4+ T cells sorted from PBMCs, sampled 15 days after the yellow fever booster vaccination. The origin of this receptor is a man younger than 35 who received the YFV17D yellow fever vaccine. The CDR3 sequence: CASSEYWRKAASGNTIYF. Written as DNA, the CDR3 is TGTGCCAGCAGTGAATACTGGAGGAAGGCCGCCTCTGGAAACACCATATATTTT.